This T cell receptor beta chain was captured by sequencing in a study of a mutant IDH1 vaccine in newly diagnosed glioma. About the research overall: Onset of vaccination occurred 4-6 weeks following radiotherapy alone, or with temozolomide cycles. Visit V12 was scheduled at week 35 and visit V13 at week 47. Beforehand, treatment had been radiotherapy, temozolomide, or both; the majority received both.

In regard to this clone: The target antigen is unknown.

Repertoires were generated with immunoSEQ multiplex PCR, while TCRdb's copy carries only in-frame clones and drops some. The sample records more than 35,000 clones, approximately 80% being singletons. The sample's time point: week 35, safety follow-up. Mutant IDH1 20-mer peptide, at 300 ug, made up each vaccine dose, with topical imiquimod. This CDR3 is 13 amino acids long. V was clipped by 3 bases and J by 2 bases, with 7 bases between them. CDR1 is MDHEN, CDR2 SYDVKM, per germline. The rearrangement links TRBV28 to TRBJ1-2; D unresolved. The sample was PBMCs, taken from a glioma patient whose treatment included an IDH1 peptide vaccine. This TCR derives from a woman aged 40 to 50 with glioma. Some clones in this sample may be carry-over from other donors' samples. The DNA for the CDR3 is TGTGCCAGCAGTTTGAGCCCGAACTATGGCTACACCTTC. Translated, it gives CASSLSPNYGYTF.